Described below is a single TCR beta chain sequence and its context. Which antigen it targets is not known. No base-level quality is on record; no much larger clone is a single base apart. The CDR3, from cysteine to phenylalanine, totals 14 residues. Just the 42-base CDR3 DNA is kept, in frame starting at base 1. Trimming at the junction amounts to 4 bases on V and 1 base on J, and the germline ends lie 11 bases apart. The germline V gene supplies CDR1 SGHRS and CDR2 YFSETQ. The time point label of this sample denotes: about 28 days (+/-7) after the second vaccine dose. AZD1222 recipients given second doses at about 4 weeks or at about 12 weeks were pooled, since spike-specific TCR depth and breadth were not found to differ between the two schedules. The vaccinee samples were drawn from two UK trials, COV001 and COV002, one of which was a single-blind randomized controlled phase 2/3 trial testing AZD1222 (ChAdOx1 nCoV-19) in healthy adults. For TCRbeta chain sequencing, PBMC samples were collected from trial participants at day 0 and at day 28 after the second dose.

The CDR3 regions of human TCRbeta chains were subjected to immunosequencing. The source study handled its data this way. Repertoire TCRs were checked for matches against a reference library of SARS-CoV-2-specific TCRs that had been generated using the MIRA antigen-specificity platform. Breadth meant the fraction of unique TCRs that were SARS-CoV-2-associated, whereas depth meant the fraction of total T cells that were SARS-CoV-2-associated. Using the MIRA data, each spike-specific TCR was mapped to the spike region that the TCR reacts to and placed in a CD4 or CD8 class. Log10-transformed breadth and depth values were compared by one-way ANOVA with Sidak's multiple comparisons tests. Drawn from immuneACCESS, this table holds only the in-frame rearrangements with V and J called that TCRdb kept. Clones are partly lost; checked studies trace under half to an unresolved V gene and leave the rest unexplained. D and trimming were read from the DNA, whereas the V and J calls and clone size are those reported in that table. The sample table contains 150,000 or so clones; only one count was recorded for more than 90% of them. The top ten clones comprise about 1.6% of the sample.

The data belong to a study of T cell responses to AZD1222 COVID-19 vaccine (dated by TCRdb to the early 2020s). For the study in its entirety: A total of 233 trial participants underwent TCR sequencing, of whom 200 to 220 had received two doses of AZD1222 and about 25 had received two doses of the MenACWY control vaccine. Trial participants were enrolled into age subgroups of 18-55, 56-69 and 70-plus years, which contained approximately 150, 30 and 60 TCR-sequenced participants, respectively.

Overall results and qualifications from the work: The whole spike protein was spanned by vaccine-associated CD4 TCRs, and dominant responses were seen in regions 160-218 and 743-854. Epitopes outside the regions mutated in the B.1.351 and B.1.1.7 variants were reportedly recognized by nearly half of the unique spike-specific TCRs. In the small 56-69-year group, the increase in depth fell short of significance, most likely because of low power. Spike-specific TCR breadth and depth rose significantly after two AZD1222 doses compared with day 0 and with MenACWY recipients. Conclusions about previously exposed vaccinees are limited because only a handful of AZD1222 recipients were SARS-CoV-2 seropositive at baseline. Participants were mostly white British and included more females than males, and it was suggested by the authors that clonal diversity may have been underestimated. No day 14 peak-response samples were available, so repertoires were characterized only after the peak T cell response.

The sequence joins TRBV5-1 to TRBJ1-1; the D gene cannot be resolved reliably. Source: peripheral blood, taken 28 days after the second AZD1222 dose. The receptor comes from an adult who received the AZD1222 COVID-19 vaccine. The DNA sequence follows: TGCGCCAGCAGCCTCGGGCACCAGAACACTGAAGCTTTCTTT. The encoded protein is CASSLGHQNTEAFF.